A single sample gave rise to the 10 T cell receptor beta chains below, sequenced in a study of blood T cells in healthy people across ages. Together with a sample-barcoded 5' primer, a J-beta primer mix was included in a second PCR lasting about 6 to 11 cycles. TCRdb reanalysed the 5' RACE reads using MiXCR and keeps one entry per CDR3 protein. This sample yields 550,000 to 600,000 distinct CDR3 sequences, of which 27% are seen a single time; less than 20% belongs to the top ten. The sequencing sample was made of blood. The origin of the receptors is an older woman in good health.

In its sample, this clonotype was seen a few times. The chain joins TRBV7-8 to TRBJ2-4; 10 bases map to TRBD1. The J segment lost 5 bases and the V segment lost 1 base, leaving 2 bases of the junction unmatched. The CDR3 runs 15 residues. Germline V gene sequence: CDR1 SGHVS, CDR2 FQNEAQ. The CDR3 DNA is TGTGCCAGCAGCTTAGGGGGACAGGGGCAAAACATTCAGTACTTC. It translates to CASSLGGQGQNIQYF.

This clonotype was observed many times. This chain connects TRBV7-2 to TRBJ1-4; D uncertain. V lost 3 bases, J lost 7 bases, and 15 bases lay in between. Germline V CDR1 and CDR2: SGHTA, FQGNSA. The length of the CDR3 is 15 residues. This CDR3 is CASSFRPRPGEKLFF. In DNA, the CDR3 is TGTGCCAGCAGCTTCCGGCCCCGGCCGGGTGAAAAACTGTTTTTT.

This clonotype came up a few times. The chain has TRBV18 and TRBJ2-5; D uncertain. V was clipped by 1 base and J by 0 bases, with 15 bases between them. The CDR3 has 17 residues. Germline CDR1 reads KGHSH; CDR2 reads LQKENI. In DNA, the CDR3 is TGTGCCAGCTCACCACGGGCTAGTCGGCAGTACCAAGAGACCCAGTACTTC. Translating gives CASSPRASRQYQETQYF.

This clonotype came up a few times. In DNA, the CDR3 is TGTGCCAGCAGTTTAAGGGGACTAGCGGGGCCGCTTGGGCACGAGCAGTACTTC. Protein product: CASSLRGLAGPLGHEQYF. This sequence joins TRBV6-5 and TRBJ2-7, with TRBD2 identical over 13 bases. The CDR3 has 18 residues. The V gene end was trimmed by 4 bases and the J gene end by 5 bases; junction bases not matched to a gene: 14. Germline V gives CDR1 MNHEY, CDR2 SVGAGI.

This clonotype was found once. The rearrangement uses TRBV6-6 and TRBJ1-6; TRBD1 matches 7 bases. Germline V gives CDR1 MNHNY, CDR2 SVGAGI (reference sequence). This CDR3 is built from 15 residues. Trimming at V came to 8 bases and at J to 4 bases, leaving 8 bases not matched to a gene. CDR3 bases: TGTGCCAGCGTGAGGGACAGCTCGTATAATTCACCCCTCCACTTT. Protein product: CASVRDSSYNSPLHF.

For this clonotype: An end of the junction does not agree with germline; a read error may underlie this. The genes are TRBV6-1 and TRBJ2-1; 11 bases agree with TRBD2. The CDR3 has 15 residues. Germline assignment: CDR1 MNHNS and CDR2 SASEGT. The DNA for the CDR3 is TGTACCAGCAGTGAAACTAGCGGGGGCCTCAATGGGCAGTTCTTC. It translates to CTSSETSGGLNGQFF.

The genes are TRBV6-2 or TRBV6-3 and TRBJ1-1, with D possibly being TRBD1 (6 bases). The germline CDR1 and CDR2 sequences are MNHEY and SVGEGT. Trimming shortened V by 4 bases and J by 5 bases, and 8 bases separated the two germline ends. The CDR3 is made up of 12 amino acids. As DNA, the CDR3 is TGTGCCAGCAGTTGGCAGGGGACTGAAGCTTTCTTT. This gives the protein CASSWQGTEAFF.

This clonotype was seen a handful of times. J is TRBJ2-5 and V is TRBV11-2, with 7 bases fitting TRBD1. The assigned J gene may be wrong: the sequence end matches TRBJ2-7 better. In germline, CDR1 is SGHAT, CDR2 FQNNGV. This CDR3 is 15 amino acids long. The CDR3 region is CASSLEGRGSYEQYF. DNA for the CDR3: TGTGCCAGCAGCTTAGAGGGCAGGGGGTCCTACGAGCAGTACTTC.

The gene calls are TRBV11-2 and TRBJ2-7; D is ambiguous. Looked up from germline, CDR1 is SGHAT and CDR2 is FQNNGV. Trimming removed 4 bases at V and 2 bases at J, with 12 bases between. There are 14 residues in the CDR3. The DNA for the CDR3 is TGTGCCAGCAGCTCACAACGGACGACCTACGAGCAGTACTTC. Translating it yields CASSSQRTTYEQYF.

This clonotype was found once. V is TRBV5-1 and J is TRBJ2-5; 10 nucleotides align to TRBD2. CDR1 and CDR2 from the germline V gene are SGHRS and YFSETQ. With V trimmed by 5 bases and J by 2 bases, 6 bases remained unmatched. This CDR3 spans 15 amino acids. The CDR3 nucleotides read TGCGCCAGCAGGGTTAGCGGGGGGAATCAAGAGACCCAGTACTTC. This encodes CASRVSGGNQETQYF. The whole variable domain, filled in from reference TRBV5-1 and TRBJ2-5, reads KAGVTQTPRYLIKTRGQQVTLSCSPISGHRSVSWYQQTPGQGLQFLFEYFSETQRNKGNFPGRFSGRQFSNSRSEMNVSTLELGDSALYLCASRVSGGNQETQYFGPGTRLLVL.